This passage covers 21 T cell receptor beta chains from one sample sequenced in a study of PD-L1 blockade in urothelial cancer. Here immunoSEQ multiplex PCR was the method, and the copy in TCRdb shows in-frame clones only, minus some. Of 27,000 or so clones in the sample, roughly 86% were seen once. The sequencing here drew on PBMCs, taken around atezolizumab (anti-PD-L1) treatment. The receptors shown here come from a man between 50 and 59 years old with urothelial cancer.

This clone was counted a few times. The gene calls are TRBV7-9 and TRBJ1-5, with D possibly TRBD1 on 5 matching bases. V lost 6 bases to trimming and J lost 0 bases, with 15 bases between them. Germline assignment: CDR1 SEHNR and CDR2 FQNEAQ (reference sequence). CDR3 length equals 16 residues. In nucleotides, the CDR3 is TGTGCCAGCAGTCCCGACTGGGACTATAGCAATCAGCCCCAGCATTTT. The encoded protein is CASSPDWDYSNQPQHF.

This chain connects TRBV10-2 to TRBJ1-3; TRBD1 agrees at 9 bases. The CDR3 consists of 14 residues. Trimming at V came to 6 bases and at J to 4 bases, leaving 4 bases not matched to a gene. Germline lookup yields CDR1 WSHSY and CDR2 SAAADI. This CDR3 reads CASRIQGAGNTIYF. The CDR3 DNA sequence: TGCGCCAGCAGAATACAGGGGGCAGGAAACACCATATATTTT.

The chain carries TRBV5-6 and TRBJ2-7, with a tentative D call TRBD2 (8 bases). The CDR3 consists of 16 residues. V dropped 2 bases and J dropped 0 bases, with 15 bases sitting between them. CDR1 is SGHDT, CDR2 YYEEEE, per germline. The CDR3 region is CASSFGGAGGSYEQYF. CDR3 in DNA: TGTGCCAGCAGCTTCGGGGGGGCAGGGGGCTCCTACGAGCAGTACTTC.

V gene TRBV7-9 combines with J gene TRBJ2-7, with 8 bases fitting TRBD1. CDR1 and CDR2 from the germline V gene are SEHNR and FQNEAQ (reference sequence). CDR3 size: 14 residues. With V trimmed by 0 bases and J by 3 bases, 1 base remained unmatched. The CDR3 sequence: CASSLAQGDYEQYF. The CDR3 nucleotides are TGTGCCAGCAGCTTAGCACAGGGGGACTACGAGCAGTACTTC.

This clone was seen only once. The rearrangement uses TRBV14 and TRBJ2-3; TRBD2 matches at 11 bases. CDR1 is SGHDN and CDR2 is FVKESK in the germline V gene. This CDR3 is built from 16 residues. Trimming took 4 bases from V and 2 from J; bases not matched to a gene: 5. Here the CDR3 DNA reads TGTGCCAGCAGCCGCCCGGGACTAGCGGCCACAGATACGCAGTATTTT. It is translated as CASSRPGLAATDTQYF.

The genes are TRBV4-1 and TRBJ1-3; D possibly corresponds to TRBD1 (6 bases). The CDR3 runs to 17 residues. Germline V gene data show CDR1 as MGHRA and CDR2 as YSYEKL. Trimming took off 0 bases at V and 0 bases at J, with 12 bases between the two ends. The CDR3 coding sequence is TGCGCCAGCAGCCAAGACGGGGGGCCCAACTCTGGAAACACCATATATTTT. Translated: CASSQDGGPNSGNTIYF.

V and J are TRBV30 and TRBJ2-7; D possibly corresponds to TRBD2 (7 bases). This CDR3 has 11 residues. Germline V gives CDR1 GTSNPN, CDR2 SVGIG (reference sequence). The V and J ends lost 7 bases and 6 bases respectively, with 13 bases between them. CDR3 protein: CASIRGAEQYF. DNA of the CDR3: TGTGCCTCGATTCGGGGGGCCGAGCAGTACTTC.

The chain couples TRBV19 to TRBJ1-2, with 8 positions matching TRBD1. Germline CDR1 and CDR2: LNHDA and SQIVND (reference sequence). The length of the CDR3 is 16 residues. Unmatched junction bases numbered 9, after V lost 2 bases and J lost 4 bases. The CDR3 sequence is CASSIPLRGRTYGYTF. The CDR3 nucleotides read TGTGCCAGTAGTATACCTCTCAGGGGGCGCACCTATGGCTACACCTTC.

V is TRBV5-4 and J is TRBJ1-2; D is possibly TRBD1 (6 bases). Germline V gene sequence: CDR1 SGHNT, CDR2 YYREEE (reference sequence). The CDR3 loop spans 14 amino acids. The ends were cut back, 3 bases at V and 8 bases at J, with 17 bases in the middle. The CDR3 loop is CASSSRDKFWGYTF. The CDR3 DNA is TGTGCCAGCAGCTCCAGGGACAAATTCTGGGGCTACACCTTC. The full variable domain, in which reference TRBV5-4 and TRBJ1-2 provide the parts outside the CDR3, is ETGVTQSPTHLIKTRGQQVTLRCSSQSGHNTVSWYQQALGQGPQFIFQYYREEENGRGNFPPRFSGLQFPNYSSELNVNALELDDSALYLCASSSRDKFWGYTFGSGTRLTVV.

CDR3 loop: CASSMRGTAEAFF. In DNA, the CDR3 is TGTGCCAGCAGTATGAGGGGGACCGCTGAAGCTTTCTTT. The genes are TRBV27 and TRBJ1-1; weak D call: TRBD1 (6 bases). Germline V lookup: CDR1 MNHEY, CDR2 SMNVEV (reference sequence). The length of the CDR3 is 13 residues. The V and J ends lost 5 bases and 6 bases respectively, with 13 bases between them.

This sequence joins TRBV7-9 and TRBJ1-2, with 7 bases fitting TRBD1. With V trimmed by 7 bases and J by 3 bases, 14 bases remained unmatched. The CDR3 runs to 16 residues. Germline lookup yields CDR1 SEHNR and CDR2 FQNEAQ (reference sequence). In DNA, the CDR3 is TGTGCCAGCACCCCTATGACAGGGCTTCCCTACTATGGCTACACCTTC. As protein: CASTPMTGLPYYGYTF.

V and J are TRBV25-1 and TRBJ1-2; 11 nucleotides align to TRBD1. J was trimmed by 4 bases and V by 3 bases; bases with no gene match: 4. The CDR3 is 15 residues long. In germline, CDR1 is MGHDK, CDR2 SYGVNS. CDR3 sequence (DNA): TGTGCCAGCAGTGACGAGGACAGGGGGCCCTATGGCTACACCTTC. Translated: CASSDEDRGPYGYTF.

The V and J genes are TRBV27 and TRBJ2-2; D might be TRBD2 (7 bases). The V gene's germline CDR1 is MNHEY and CDR2 SMNVEV (reference sequence). V dropped 2 bases and J dropped 0 bases, with 10 bases sitting between them. This CDR3 has 16 amino acids. This chain's CDR3 is CASSLVGGANTGELFF. The CDR3 DNA sequence: TGTGCCAGCAGTTTAGTAGGGGGGGCGAACACCGGGGAGCTGTTTTTT.

The genes are TRBV28 and TRBJ1-1; D may be TRBD1 (6 bases). Between the trimmed V and J ends, which lost 3 bases and 4 bases, there was a span of 18 bases. The length of the CDR3 is 16 residues. Germline CDR1 is MDHEN and CDR2 is SYDVKM. The CDR3 here is CASSFVQGLSVTEAFF. CDR3 nucleotide sequence: TGTGCCAGCAGTTTCGTTCAGGGGTTAAGTGTCACTGAAGCTTTCTTT.

The V gene is TRBV6-4, the J gene TRBJ2-1, with D perhaps TRBD2 (5 bases). Germline lookup yields CDR1 MRHNA and CDR2 SNTAGT. Between the trimmed V and J ends, which lost 2 bases and 0 bases, there was a span of 5 bases. The CDR3 sequence is 14 residues long. The CDR3 DNA sequence: TGTGCCAGCAGTGACGGGAGCTCCTACAATGAGCAGTTCTTC. As protein: CASSDGSSYNEQFF.

This chain connects TRBV28 to TRBJ1-5; 7 positions match TRBD1. The CDR3 runs 15 residues. After removal of 2 bases from V and 3 bases from J, the junction contained 4 bases not matched to a gene. Germline CDR1 and CDR2: MDHEN and SYDVKM. The CDR3 DNA sequence: TGTGCCAGCAGTTTAGCGGACAGGCACAATCAGCCCCAGCATTTT. Protein: CASSLADRHNQPQHF. The entire variable domain, with the rest obtained from reference TRBV28 and TRBJ1-5, is as follows: DVKVTQSSRYLVKRTGEKVFLECVQDMDHENMFWYRQDPGLGLRLIYFSYDVKMKEKGDIPEGYSVSREKKERFSLILESASTNQTSMYLCASSLADRHNQPQHFGDGTRLSIL.

The chain is built from TRBV7-9 and TRBJ1-3; D is perhaps TRBD1 (6 bases). The CDR3 is 17 residues long. Trimming cost V 5 bases and J 4 bases, with 21 bases left between them. Germline V lookup: CDR1 SEHNR, CDR2 FQNEAQ (reference sequence). CDR3 DNA: TGTGCCAGCAGCGCCATTGACAGGTTGAGAGGGGGAAACACCATATATTTT. Translation: CASSAIDRLRGGNTIYF. Complete variable domain (other parts from reference TRBV7-9 and TRBJ1-3): DTGVSQNPRHKITKRGQNVTFRCDPISEHNRLYWYRQTLGQGPEFLTYFQNEAQLEKSRLLSDRFSAERPKGSFSTLEIQRTEQGDSAMYLCASSAIDRLRGGNTIYFGEGSWLTVV.

The chain uses TRBV6-6 and TRBJ1-6; TRBD1 agrees at 7 bases. The CDR3 extends over 13 amino acids. In germline, CDR1 is MNHNY, CDR2 SVGAGI (reference sequence). Unmatched junction bases numbered 4, after V lost 5 bases and J lost 9 bases. The CDR3 coding sequence is TGTGCCAGCAGTGACAGGGTCGGTTCACCCCTCCACTTT. The encoded protein is CASSDRVGSPLHF.

The chain carries TRBV27 and TRBJ2-2; perhaps TRBD1 as D (6 bases). Trimming removed 0 bases at V and 7 bases at J, with 12 bases between. Per germline, CDR1 MNHEY and CDR2 SMNVEV (reference sequence). This CDR3 has 15 amino acids. The CDR3 DNA sequence: TGTGCCAGCAGTTTATCTTCGAGGGGGATCGGGGAGCTGTTTTTT. Translated: CASSLSSRGIGELFF.

The rearrangement links TRBV29-1 to TRBJ1-1; 9 positions match TRBD1. This CDR3 comprises 13 residues. With V trimmed by 4 bases and J by 4 bases, 4 bases remained unmatched. The germline V gene has CDR1 SQVTM and CDR2 ANQGSEA. The CDR3 DNA follows: TGCAGCGTTGGACAGGGGGAGCGCACTGAAGCTTTCTTT. It specifies CSVGQGERTEAFF. Combining the CDR3 with reference TRBV29-1 and TRBJ1-1 gives the whole variable domain SAVISQKPSRDICQRGTSLTIQCQVDSQVTMMFWYRQQPGQSLTLIATANQGSEATYESGFVIDKFPISRPNLTFSTLTVSNMSPEDSSIYLCSVGQGERTEAFFGQGTRLTVV.

CDR3 region: CASSLVVAAVDYEQYF. DNA for the CDR3: TGTGCCAGCAGCTTAGTAGTAGCGGCAGTTGACTACGAGCAGTACTTC. The chain combines TRBV7-9 with TRBJ2-7; a weak D match, TRBD2 (6 bases). The germline V gene encodes CDR1 SEHNR and CDR2 FQNEAQ (reference sequence). Trimming stripped 1 base from V and 3 bases from J, with 16 bases between. This CDR3 spans 16 amino acids.